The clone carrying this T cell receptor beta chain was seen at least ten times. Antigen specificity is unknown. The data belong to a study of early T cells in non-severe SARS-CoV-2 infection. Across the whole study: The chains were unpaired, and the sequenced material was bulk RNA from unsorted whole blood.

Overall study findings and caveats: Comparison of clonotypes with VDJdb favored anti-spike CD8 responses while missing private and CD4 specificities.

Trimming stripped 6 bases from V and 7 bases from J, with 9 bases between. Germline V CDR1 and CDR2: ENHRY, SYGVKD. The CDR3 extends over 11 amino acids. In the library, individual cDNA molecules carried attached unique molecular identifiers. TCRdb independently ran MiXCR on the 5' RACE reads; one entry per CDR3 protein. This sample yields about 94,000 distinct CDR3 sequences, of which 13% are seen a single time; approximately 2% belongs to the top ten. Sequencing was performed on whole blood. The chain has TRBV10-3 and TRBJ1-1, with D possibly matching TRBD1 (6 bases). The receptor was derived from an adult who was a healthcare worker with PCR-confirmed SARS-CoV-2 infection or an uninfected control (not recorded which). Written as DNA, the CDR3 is TGTGCCATCAGGGAACAGGGTGAAGCTTTCTTT. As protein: CAIREQGEAFF.